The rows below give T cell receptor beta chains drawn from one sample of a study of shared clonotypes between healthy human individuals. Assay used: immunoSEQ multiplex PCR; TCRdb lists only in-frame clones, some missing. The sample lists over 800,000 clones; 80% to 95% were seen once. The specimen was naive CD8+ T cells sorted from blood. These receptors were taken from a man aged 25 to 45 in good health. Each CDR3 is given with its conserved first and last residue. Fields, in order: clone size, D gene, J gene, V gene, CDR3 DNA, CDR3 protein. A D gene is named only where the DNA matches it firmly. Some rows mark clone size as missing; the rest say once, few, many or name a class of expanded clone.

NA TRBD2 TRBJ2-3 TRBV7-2 TGTGCCAGCAGGCAACCTAGCGGCAAACGGGATACGCAGTATTTT CASRQPSGKRDTQYF
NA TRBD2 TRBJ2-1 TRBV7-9 TGTGCCAGCAGCTGTGGGGGGGTTCACTGTTCCGTCAACAATGAGCAGTTCTTC CASSCGGVHCSVNNEQFF
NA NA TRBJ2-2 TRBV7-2 TGTGCCAGCAGCTTAGTGGCAGCCCCCGGGGAGCTGTTTTTT CASSLVAAPGELFF
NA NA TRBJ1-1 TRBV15 TGTGCCACCAGCAGACCCGGGACATTGAACACTGAAGCTTTCTTT CATSRPGTLNTEAFF
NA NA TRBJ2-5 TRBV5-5 TGTGCCAGCAGCTTGGGGGTCGAGACCCAGTACTTC CASSLGVETQYF
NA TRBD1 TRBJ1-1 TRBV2 TGTGCCAGCAGCTTCCCCGGGACAGGGGGCTCGAACACTGAAGCTTTCTTT CASSFPGTGGSNTEAFF
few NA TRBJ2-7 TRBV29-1 TGCAGCGTTGTACTCGGAAGCTACGAGCAGTACTTC CSVVLGSYEQYF
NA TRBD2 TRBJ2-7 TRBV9 TGTGCCAGCAGCCAGGGGACTAGCGGAAGCTCCTACGAGCAGTACTTC CASSQGTSGSSYEQYF
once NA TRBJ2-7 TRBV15 TGTGCCACCAGCCCCAGGGGTTCGTACGAGCAGTACTTC CATSPRGSYEQYF
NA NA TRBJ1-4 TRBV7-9 TGTGCCACCGACGGTGCAACTAATGAAAAACTGTTTTTT CATDGATNEKLFF
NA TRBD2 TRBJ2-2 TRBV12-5 TGTGCTAGTGGTTTGGGGGGACTAGCGGGAGGGCCTGGGGAGCTGTTTTTT CASGLGGLAGGPGELFF
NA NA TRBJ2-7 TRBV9 TGTGCCAGCAGCGGGGTAGGACAGGGAGGGTATGAATACGAGCAGTACTTC CASSGVGQGGYEYEQYF
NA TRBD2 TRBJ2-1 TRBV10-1 TGCGCCAGCAGTGCAGCGGGAGTTAACAATGAGCAGTTCTTC CASSAAGVNNEQFF
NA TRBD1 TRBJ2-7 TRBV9 TGTGCCAGCAGCGCCGGGACAGGGCTTGGAGAGCAGTACTTC CASSAGTGLGEQYF
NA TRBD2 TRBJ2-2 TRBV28 TGTGCCAGCAGTTGGACTAGTGCCGGGGAGCTGTTTTTT CASSWTSAGELFF
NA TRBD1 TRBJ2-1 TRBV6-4 TGTGCCAGTAAAACCTGGACAGGGGAGGATGAGCAGTTCTTC CASKTWTGEDEQFF
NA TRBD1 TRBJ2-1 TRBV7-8 TGTGCCAGCAGAGACCAGGGACAGGGTCTGACAAGTGAGCAGTTCTTC CASRDQGQGLTSEQFF
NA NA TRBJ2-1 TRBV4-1 TGCGCCAGCAGCCGCACTGGGGAGCAGTTCTTC CASSRTGEQFF
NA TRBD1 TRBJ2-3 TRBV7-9 TGTGCCAGCAGACTATCCGGGACAGGTAGAGATACGCAGTATTTT CASRLSGTGRDTQYF
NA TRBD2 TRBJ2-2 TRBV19 TGTGCCAGTAGTCCCGGACTAGCGGGAGGGCCTCGGGAGCTGTTTTTT CASSPGLAGGPRELFF
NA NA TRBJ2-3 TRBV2 TGTGCCAGCGGGCGGGTTTCTAGCACAGATACGCAGTATTTT CASGRVSSTDTQYF
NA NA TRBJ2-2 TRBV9 TGTGCCAGCAGCCAGACGGGATTCGGGACCGGGGAGCTGTTTTTT CASSQTGFGTGELFF
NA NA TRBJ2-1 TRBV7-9 TGTGCCAGCGTTGCGGGGTCCTACAATGAGCAGTTCTTC CASVAGSYNEQFF
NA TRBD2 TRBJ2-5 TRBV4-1 TGCGCCAGCAGCATACTAGCGCTTCAAGAGACCCAGTACTTC CASSILALQETQYF
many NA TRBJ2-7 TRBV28 TGTGCCAGCAGTTTAACCAACTACGAGCAGTACTTC CASSLTNYEQYF
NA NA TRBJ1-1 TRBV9 TGTGCCAGCAGCGCGGAGACAGGTTGGGACACTGAAGCTTTCTTT CASSAETGWDTEAFF
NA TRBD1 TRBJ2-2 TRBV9 TGTGCCAGCAGCGCCCTGAGGGTTTACAGGGGGGAGGCCGGGGAGCTGTTTTTT CASSALRVYRGEAGELFF
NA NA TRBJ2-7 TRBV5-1 TGCGCCAGCAGCTTGTTCGGGGGTGAATTATACGAGCAGTACTTC CASSLFGGELYEQYF
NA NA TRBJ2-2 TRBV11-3 TGTGCCAGCAGCTTATACTTCACCGGGGAGCTGTTTTTT CASSLYFTGELFF
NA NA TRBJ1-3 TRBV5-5 TGTGCCAGCAGCTTATCTCCCGACAGCTCTGGAAACACCATATATTTT CASSLSPDSSGNTIYF
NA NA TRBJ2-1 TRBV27 TGTGCCAGCAGTTTCGTTATCCAGGGCGGTGAGCAGTTCTTC CASSFVIQGGEQFF
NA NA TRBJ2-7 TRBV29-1 TGCAGCGCTACGGTGGGGGCAACCTACGAGCAGTACTTC CSATVGATYEQYF
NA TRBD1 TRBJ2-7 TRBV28 TGTGCCAGCACAGGGGGCGTTCAGCAGTACTTC CASTGGVQQYF
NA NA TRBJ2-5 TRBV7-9 TGTGCCAGCAGCTTATCCGGGACTTCCCTGGAAATCTTCCAAGAGACCCAGTACTTC CASSLSGTSLEIFQETQYF
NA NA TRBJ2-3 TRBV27 TGTGCCAGCAGTTGGGCTCCGGGGGGCTGGACAGATACGCAGTATTTT CASSWAPGGWTDTQYF
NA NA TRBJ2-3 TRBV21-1 TGTGCCAGCAGCAAACCATGGCTATCAGGGACTACGGGAGAGATGCGCACAGATACGCAGTATTTT CASSKPWLSGTTGEMRTDTQYF
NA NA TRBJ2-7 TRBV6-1 TGTGCCAGCAGTGAAGATCCGGGCGCCTACGAGCAGTACTTC CASSEDPGAYEQYF
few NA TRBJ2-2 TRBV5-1 TGCGCCAGCCTCCGAGTGAACACCGGGGAGCTGTTTTTT CASLRVNTGELFF
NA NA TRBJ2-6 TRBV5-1 TGCGCCAGCAGCCCTAGGGGCGGAAGCTCTGGGGCCAACGTCCTGACTTTC CASSPRGGSSGANVLTF
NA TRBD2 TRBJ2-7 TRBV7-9 TGTGCCAGCAGCCCGGGACTAGCGGGATTTACCTACGAGCAGTACTTC CASSPGLAGFTYEQYF
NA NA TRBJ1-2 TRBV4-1 TGCGCCAGCAGAGGTGTAGGCGACTATGGCTACACCTTC CASRGVGDYGYTF
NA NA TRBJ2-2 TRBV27 TGTGCCAGCAGTTTGAAAACCGGGGAGCTGTTTTTT CASSLKTGELFF
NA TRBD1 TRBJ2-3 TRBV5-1 TGCGCCAGCAGCATTCGACAGGGTCGCACAGATACGCAGTATTTT CASSIRQGRTDTQYF
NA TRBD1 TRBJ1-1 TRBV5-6 TGTGCCAGCAGCTGGACTCGACAGGGCCTTGCACTTGAAGCTTTCTTT CASSWTRQGLALEAFF
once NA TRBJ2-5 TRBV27 TGTGCCAGCAGTTTAGGGGTCCAAGAGACCCAGTACTTC CASSLGVQETQYF
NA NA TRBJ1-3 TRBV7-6 TGTGCCAGCAGCTTATTCGGGACCGACGGAAACACCATATATTTT CASSLFGTDGNTIYF
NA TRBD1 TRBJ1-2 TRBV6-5 TGTGCCAGCAGTTACACCACAGGGGTCTCTGGCTACACCTTC CASSYTTGVSGYTF
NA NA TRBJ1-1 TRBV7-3 TGTGCCAGCAGCGCGTCCGGCACTGAAGCTTTCTTT CASSASGTEAFF
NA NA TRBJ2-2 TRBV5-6 TGTGCCAGCAGCCCAAGACAGACTTGGGGGACCGGGGAGCTGTTTTTT CASSPRQTWGTGELFF
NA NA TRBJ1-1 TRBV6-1 TGTGCCAGCAGTGAAGAGGATGACAGCAACACTGAAGCTTTCTTT CASSEEDDSNTEAFF
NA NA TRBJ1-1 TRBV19 TGTGCCGTAGGCTGGGGACGCGCTGAAGCTTTCTTT CAVGWGRAEAFF
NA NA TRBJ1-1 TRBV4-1 TGCGCCAGCAGCCAAGAAGGGCGGGGGAGTGAAGCTTTCTTT CASSQEGRGSEAFF
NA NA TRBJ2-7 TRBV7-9 TGTGCCAGCAACTCCGAGGCCCTCTACGAGCAGTACTTC CASNSEALYEQYF
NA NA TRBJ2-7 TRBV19 TGTGCCAGTAGTATAGCATACGGCGGCTCCTACGAGCAGTACTTC CASSIAYGGSYEQYF
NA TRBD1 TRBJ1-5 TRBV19 TGTGCCAGTCAGACAGGGAGCAATCAGCCCCAGCATTTT CASQTGSNQPQHF
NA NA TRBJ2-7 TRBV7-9 TGTGCCAGCAGGTTGGGGGAAACCTACGAGCAGTACTTC CASRLGETYEQYF
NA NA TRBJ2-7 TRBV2 TGTGCCAGCAGTGGAGGGCCTAGCGAATACTTC CASSGGPSEYF
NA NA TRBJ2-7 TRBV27 TGTGCCAGTCATACCCTGTCTAGCCCGACCCTCGAGCAGTACTTC CASHTLSSPTLEQYF
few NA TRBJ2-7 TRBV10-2 TGCGCCAGCAGAGCGAGCGAGCAGTACTTC CASRASEQYF
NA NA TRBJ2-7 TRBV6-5 TGTGCCAGCAGTCTGACAGGTTTCCACGAGCAGTACTTC CASSLTGFHEQYF